The entry that follows covers one T cell receptor beta chain sequence. Its target is not known. Libraries were prepared by immunoSEQ multiplex PCR; TCRdb keeps only in-frame clonotypes and omits some of them. This table holds about 170,000 clones, just under 95% found once. This sample is part of a study of T cell responses to AZD1222 COVID-19 vaccine. Study results and limitations: CD4 TCRs associated with vaccination spanned spike, dominating at 160-218 and 743-854. Regions left unmutated in variants are reportedly the target of nearly half of spike-specific TCRs.

There are 14 residues in the CDR3. The V end lost 6 bases, the J end lost 2 bases, and 12 bases lay between the germline ends. The V gene's germline CDR1 is LNHDA and CDR2 SQIVND (reference sequence). The sequencing here drew on peripheral blood, taken on day 0 of AZD1222 vaccination. The chain is built from TRBV19 and TRBJ2-3, with D tentatively TRBD1 (5 bases). The source of this sequence is an adult in good health. In DNA form, the CDR3 reads TGTGCCAGTAGCCGTACAGGCTACACAGATACGCAGTATTTT. The encoded protein is CASSRTGYTDTQYF.